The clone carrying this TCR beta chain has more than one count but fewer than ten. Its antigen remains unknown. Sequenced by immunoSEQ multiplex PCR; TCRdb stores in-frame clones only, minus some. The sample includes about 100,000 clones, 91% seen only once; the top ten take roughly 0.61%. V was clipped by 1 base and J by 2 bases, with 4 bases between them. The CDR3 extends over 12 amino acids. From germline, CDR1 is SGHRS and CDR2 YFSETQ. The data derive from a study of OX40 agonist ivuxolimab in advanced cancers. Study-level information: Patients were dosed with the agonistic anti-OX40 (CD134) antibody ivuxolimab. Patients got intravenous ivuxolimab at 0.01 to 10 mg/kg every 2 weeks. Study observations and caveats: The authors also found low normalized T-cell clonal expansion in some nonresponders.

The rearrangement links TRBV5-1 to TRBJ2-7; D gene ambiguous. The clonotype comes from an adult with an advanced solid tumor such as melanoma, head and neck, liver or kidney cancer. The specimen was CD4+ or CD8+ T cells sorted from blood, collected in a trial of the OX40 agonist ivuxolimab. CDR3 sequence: CASSLSPYEQYF. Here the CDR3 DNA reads TGCGCCAGCAGCTTGAGCCCCTACGAGCAGTACTTC.